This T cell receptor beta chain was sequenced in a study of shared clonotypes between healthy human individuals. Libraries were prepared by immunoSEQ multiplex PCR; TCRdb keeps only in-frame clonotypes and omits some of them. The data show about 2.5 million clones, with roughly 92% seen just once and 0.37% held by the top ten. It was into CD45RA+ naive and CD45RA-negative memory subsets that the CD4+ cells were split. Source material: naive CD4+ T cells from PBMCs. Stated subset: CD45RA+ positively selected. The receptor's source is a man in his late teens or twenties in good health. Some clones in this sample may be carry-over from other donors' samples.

The CDR3 here is CSVKTGTALEAFF. The CDR3, as DNA: TGCAGCGTTAAAACCGGGACCGCTCTAGAAGCTTTCTTT. The chain has TRBV29-1 and TRBJ1-1; possibly TRBD1 for D (5 bases). Germline lookup yields CDR1 SQVTM and CDR2 ANQGSEA. The V end was cut by 5 bases, the J end by 8 bases, with 18 bases between. The CDR3 totals 13 residues.